This TCR beta chain was identified during a study of blood T cell repertoires in COVID-19. Study-level information: Acute and convalescent COVID-19 specimens originated in the United States, Italy and Spain. In each case, the material was cDNA or gDNA derived from T cells, B-cell-depleted T cells, or PBMCs.

Per the original data handling: The assay estimated nucleated cells by amplifying reference gene primers. The protocol was immunoSEQ multiplex PCR, while the TCRdb copy is restricted to in-frame clones and leaves out a portion. V, J and clone size are those of that table, while D and trimming were read from the DNA. This sample carries 110,000 to 150,000 clones, about 84% of them seen once, and the ten largest clones take roughly 9%. CDR3 size: 15 residues. Germline V gives CDR1 SGHTA, CDR2 FQGNSA. Between the trimmed V and J ends, which lost 1 base and 2 bases, there was a span of 9 bases. The sample comprised peripheral blood. This TCR came from a woman aged 80 or older in a cohort sampled during active or convalescent COVID-19. This rearrangement joins TRBV7-2 to TRBJ1-3; no reliable D call. The DNA for the CDR3 is TGTGCCAGCAGCTTAGATGGTGCGGCTGGAAACACCATATATTTT. This codes for CASSLDGAAGNTIYF.